These T cell receptor beta chains were read from a single sample in a study of blood T cells in healthy people across ages. Each CDR3 protein gets one entry after TCRdb re-called the 5' RACE reads with MiXCR. The table shows around 1,000,000 distinct CDR3 sequences, with 20% to 25% occurring only once. This sample also appeared in a second study, on T cells of mothers and their children.

Sequencing was carried out using blood. Receptors were obtained from a girl aged 2 to 9 in good health. CDR3s include the opening cysteine and the closing phenylalanine or tryptophan. Fields, in order: CDR3 protein, CDR3 DNA, clone size, V gene, D gene, J gene. The D gene is left open where the match is weak. Clone sizes are given selectively: once, few, many, or a class where the clone is expanded.

CATSSGRTGREQYF	TGTGCCACCAGTTCTGGAAGGACAGGGAGAGAGCAGTACTTC	NA	TRBV24-1	TRBD1	TRBJ2-5
CASSYQGSYEQYF	TGCGCCAGCAGCTATCAGGGATCCTACGAGCAGTACTTC	few	TRBV5-1	NA	TRBJ2-7
CASSLGAQMVKQETQYF	TGTGCCAGCAGCTTAGGTGCACAGATGGTCAAGCAGGAGACCCAGTACTTC	NA	TRBV7-9	NA	TRBJ2-5
CASSFLAAPGNEQFF	TGTGCCAGCAGCTTCTTGGCTGCCCCGGGCAATGAGCAGTTCTTC	NA	TRBV11-2	NA	TRBJ2-1
CATGPEGRETQYF	TGTGCCACAGGACCGGAAGGACGGGAGACCCAGTACTTC	once	TRBV6-5	NA	TRBJ2-5
CASSQGEGNRGYTF	TGCGCCAGCAGCCAAGGAGAGGGAAACCGAGGCTACACCTTC	NA	TRBV4-3	NA	TRBJ1-2
CASSYSWGEGAVSGANVLTF	TGTGCCAGCAGTTACTCGTGGGGGGAGGGGGCTGTCTCTGGGGCCAACGTCCTGACTTTC	NA	TRBV6-5	NA	TRBJ2-6
CATSALGVTEQFF	TGTGCCACCAGTGCCCTGGGAGTAACTGAGCAGTTCTTC	few	TRBV24-1	NA	TRBJ2-1
CASSPLIAGGPYNEQFF	TGTGCCAGCAGTCCGCTTATAGCGGGGGGGCCCTACAATGAGCAGTTCTTC	NA	TRBV12-3/TRBV12-4	TRBD2	TRBJ2-1
CASETGGSYEQYF	TGTGCCAGCGAGACAGGGGGCAGCTACGAGCAGTACTTC	few	TRBV28	TRBD1	TRBJ2-7
CSVNRVLANTEAFF	TGCAGCGTCAACAGGGTTTTAGCGAACACTGAAGCTTTCTTT	few	TRBV29-1	NA	TRBJ1-1
CASSYSRSEQYF	TGTGCCAGCAGTTACTCCAGGAGCGAGCAGTACTTC	NA	TRBV6-2/TRBV6-3	NA	TRBJ2-7
CSAREGTTGELFF	TGCAGTGCTAGAGAAGGGACCACCGGGGAGCTGTTTTTT	NA	TRBV20-1	NA	TRBJ2-2
CASSRDSLRGTEAFF	TGCGCCAGCAGCCGGGACAGCCTTAGGGGGACTGAAGCTTTCTTT	NA	TRBV5-1	TRBD1	TRBJ1-1
CGVVTGGYTEAFF	TGCGGCGTTGTGACCGGGGGATACACTGAAGCTTTCTTT	few	TRBV29-1	NA	TRBJ1-1
CASNGGLAKNIQYF	TGTGCCAGCAACGGGGGGCTCGCCAAAAACATTCAGTACTTC	few	TRBV12-3/TRBV12-4	NA	TRBJ2-4
CASSPQTGGVDTQYF	TGTGCCAGCAGCCCACAGACAGGGGGCGTTGATACGCAGTATTTT	few	TRBV11-3	TRBD1	TRBJ2-3
CASSFGVRLASDTQYF	TGTGCCAGCAGTTTTGGCGTCAGGCTAGCGTCAGATACGCAGTATTTT	NA	TRBV28	NA	TRBJ2-3
CASSPDTLEYEQYF	TGTGCCAGCAGCCCTGACACCCTTGAATACGAGCAGTACTTC	NA	TRBV5-4	NA	TRBJ2-7
CATKAGGEWETQHF	TGTGCCACCAAAGCGGGAGGCGAGTGGGAGACCCAGCACTTC	NA	TRBV24-1	TRBD2	TRBJ2-5
CASSLRSLQETQYF	TGTGCCAGCAGTTTAAGGTCCCTCCAAGAGACCCAGTACTTC	NA	TRBV12-3/TRBV12-4	NA	TRBJ2-5
CASSARQTGTGQETQYF	TGTGCCAGCAGCGCCAGACAAACGGGCACAGGGCAAGAGACCCAGTACTTC	NA	TRBV11-2	NA	TRBJ2-5
CASSATSVGFF	TGTGCCAGCAGCGCGACTTCTGTTGGTTTCTTT	NA	TRBV7-2	NA	TRBJ1-1
CASASPGQGTYEQYF	TGTGCCAGCGCCTCGCCGGGACAGGGGACCTACGAGCAGTACTTC	NA	TRBV2	TRBD1	TRBJ2-7
CASSPRTGMNEQYF	TGTGCCAGCAGTCCCCGGACAGGGATGAACGAGCAGTACTTC	NA	TRBV12-3/TRBV12-4	TRBD1	TRBJ2-7
CASSNSGPPYGYTF	TGTGCCAGTAGTAATTCAGGTCCCCCCTATGGCTACACCTTC	few	TRBV19	NA	TRBJ1-2
CASSQVGTAHEQFF	TGCGCCAGCAGCCAAGTAGGTACGGCACATGAGCAGTTCTTC	NA	TRBV4-1	NA	TRBJ2-1
CSVPDRANTEAFF	TGCAGCGTTCCGGACAGGGCGAACACTGAAGCTTTCTTT	NA	TRBV29-1	TRBD1	TRBJ1-1
CASSFKASSYNEQFF	TGTGCCAGCAGCTTTAAAGCCAGCTCCTACAATGAGCAGTTCTTC	NA	TRBV7-9	NA	TRBJ2-1
CASTMQRGETQYF	TGTGCCAGCACAATGCAACGGGGGGAGACCCAGTACTTC	NA	TRBV27	NA	TRBJ2-5
CASGLGLAGVRDTQYF	TGTGCTAGTGGCCTAGGACTAGCGGGAGTGAGAGATACGCAGTATTTT	once	TRBV12-5	TRBD2	TRBJ2-3
CASSLEIGTAYNSPLHF	TGTGCCAGCAGCTTAGAAATTGGGACAGCCTATAATTCACCCCTCCACTTT	NA	TRBV7-2	TRBD1	TRBJ1-6
CASQREAAGQETQYF	TGTGCCAGCCAGCGGGAGGCCGCGGGGCAAGAGACCCAGTACTTC	NA	TRBV2	TRBD2	TRBJ2-5
CASRPGGENIQYF	TGTGCCAGCAGACCGGGAGGGGAAAACATTCAGTACTTC	NA	TRBV21-1	NA	TRBJ2-4
CSAGGQGGSMNTEAFF	TGCAGCGCCGGCGGACAGGGAGGAAGTATGAACACTGAAGCTTTCTTT	NA	TRBV29-1	TRBD1	TRBJ1-1
CASAPTGNNEAFF	TGTGCCAGCGCTCCAACAGGGAATAATGAAGCTTTCTTT	NA	TRBV3-1	NA	TRBJ1-1
CASSENTQYF	TGTGCCAGCAGCGAAAATACGCAGTATTTT	NA	TRBV28	NA	TRBJ2-3
CASSQEWRQLAGELFF	TGCGCCAGCAGCCAAGAGTGGAGACAATTGGCCGGGGAGCTGTTTTTT	NA	TRBV4-3	NA	TRBJ2-2
CASSFGQVEKLFF	TGTGCCAGCAGCTTCGGACAGGTTGAAAAACTGTTTTTT	few	TRBV7-8	TRBD1	TRBJ1-4
CSVALQVSDTQYF	TGCAGCGTTGCATTACAGGTTTCAGATACGCAGTATTTT	few	TRBV29-1	NA	TRBJ2-3
CASRKSPGFTEAFF	TGTGCCAGCAGGAAAAGCCCAGGGTTCACTGAAGCTTTCTTT	few	TRBV11-2	NA	TRBJ1-1
CSVGTGDNYGYTF	TGCAGCGTTGGGACAGGGGATAACTATGGCTACACCTTC	NA	TRBV29-1	TRBD1	TRBJ1-2
CASSLNREILSGYTF	TGCGCCAGCAGCTTGAATCGTGAAATCCTCTCCGGCTACACCTTC	few	TRBV5-1	NA	TRBJ1-2
CASSPSGGVSSYEQYF	TGTGCCAGCAGCCCCAGCGGGGGGGTTAGCTCCTACGAGCAGTACTTC	few	TRBV7-2	TRBD2	TRBJ2-7
CSVLQGASGFNYGYTF	TGCAGCGTCCTACAGGGGGCGAGCGGTTTCAACTATGGCTACACCTTC	NA	TRBV29-1	TRBD1	TRBJ1-2
CASADRGLAGELFF	TGTGCCAGTGCAGATAGGGGATTGGCCGGGGAGCTGTTTTTT	NA	TRBV28	NA	TRBJ2-2
CSVEDLAGEETQYF	TGCAGCGTTGAAGATTTGGCGGGGGAAGAGACCCAGTACTTC	NA	TRBV29-1	TRBD2	TRBJ2-5
CASSQDSGAAQHF	TGCGCCAGCAGCCAAGACAGCGGCGCGGCCCAGCATTTT	NA	TRBV4-3	NA	TRBJ1-5
CASRETGSASYEQYF	TGTGCCAGCAGAGAAACAGGGTCCGCGTCCTACGAGCAGTACTTC	few	TRBV28	NA	TRBJ2-7
CSASIPGEVEETQYF	TGCAGTGCTAGTATCCCCGGCGAAGTGGAAGAGACCCAGTACTTC	NA	TRBV20-1	NA	TRBJ2-5
CASSQGARGRETQYF	TGTGCCAGCAGTCAAGGGGCCAGGGGGCGAGAGACCCAGTACTTC	NA	TRBV28	TRBD1	TRBJ2-5
CASSYYPGAYEQYF	TGTGCCAGCAGTTACTACCCGGGGGCTTACGAGCAGTACTTC	few	TRBV6-5	NA	TRBJ2-7
CASGLAGGDTGELFF	TGTGCCAGCGGACTAGCGGGAGGGGACACCGGGGAGCTGTTTTTT	NA	TRBV12-3/TRBV12-4	TRBD2	TRBJ2-2